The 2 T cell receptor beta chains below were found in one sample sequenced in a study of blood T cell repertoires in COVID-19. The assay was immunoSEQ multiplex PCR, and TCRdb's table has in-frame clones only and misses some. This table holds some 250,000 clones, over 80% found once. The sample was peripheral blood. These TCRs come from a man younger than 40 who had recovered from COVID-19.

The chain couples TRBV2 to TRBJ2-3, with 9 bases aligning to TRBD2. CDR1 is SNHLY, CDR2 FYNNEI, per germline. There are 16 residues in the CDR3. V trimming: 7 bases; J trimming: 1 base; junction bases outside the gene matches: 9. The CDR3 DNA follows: TGTGCCAGCACCGGACATCTAGCGGGGCGCACAGATACGCAGTATTTT. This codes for CASTGHLAGRTDTQYF.

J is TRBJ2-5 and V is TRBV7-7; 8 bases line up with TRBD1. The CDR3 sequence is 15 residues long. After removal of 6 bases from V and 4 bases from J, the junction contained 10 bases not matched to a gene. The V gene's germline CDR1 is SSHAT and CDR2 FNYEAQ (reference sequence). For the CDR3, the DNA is TGTGCCAGCAGTTCGCAGGGGGCCCTCGGAGAGACCCAGTACTTC. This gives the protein CASSSQGALGETQYF.